This T cell receptor (beta chain) derives from a study of vaccination effects on CD4 cells after COVID-19. The ends were cut back, 4 bases at V and 3 bases at J, with 14 bases in the middle. The V gene's germline CDR1 is SGHRS and CDR2 YFSETQ. The CDR3 sequence is 16 residues long. At the end of roughly ten days of culture, CD4+ T cells were isolated. TCRdb keeps only in-frame clones here, not all; method: immunoSEQ multiplex PCR. Found here are about 72,000 clones, approximately 77% of them singletons; the top ten hold about 1.9%. With regard to this clone: Its antigen is not identified.

This chain connects TRBV5-1 to TRBJ1-6, with a possible D match to TRBD1 (5 bases). The sample consisted of CD4+ T cells from PBMCs cultured without peptide, taken before COVID-19 vaccination. This receptor was taken from a human donor who received a COVID-19 vaccine. The CDR3 bases are TGCGCCAGCAGCCCCCGCCCCCAGGGCTATAATTCACCCCTCCACTTT. This gives the protein CASSPRPQGYNSPLHF. Based on the CDR3 plus reference TRBV5-1 and TRBJ1-6, the full variable domain is KAGVTQTPRYLIKTRGQQVTLSCSPISGHRSVSWYQQTPGQGLQFLFEYFSETQRNKGNFPGRFSGRQFSNSRSEMNVSTLELGDSALYLCASSPRPQGYNSPLHFGNGTRLTVT.